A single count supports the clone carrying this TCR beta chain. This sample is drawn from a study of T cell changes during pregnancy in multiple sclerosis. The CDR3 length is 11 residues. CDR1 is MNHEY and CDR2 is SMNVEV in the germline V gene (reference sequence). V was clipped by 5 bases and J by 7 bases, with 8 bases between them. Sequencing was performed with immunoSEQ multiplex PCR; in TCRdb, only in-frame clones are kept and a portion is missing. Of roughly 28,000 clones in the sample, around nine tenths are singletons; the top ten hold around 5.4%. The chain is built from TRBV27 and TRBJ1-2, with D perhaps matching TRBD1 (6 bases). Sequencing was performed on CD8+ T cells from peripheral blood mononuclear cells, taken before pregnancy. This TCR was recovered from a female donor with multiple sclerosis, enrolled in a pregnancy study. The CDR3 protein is CASSPGVGYTF. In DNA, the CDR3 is TGTGCCAGCAGTCCAGGGGTTGGCTACACCTTC.